This TCR beta chain was found in a study of cytomegalovirus exposure and HLA in healthy donors. At the level of the study: A preliminary data release comprised roughly 80 million unique TCRs obtained from HLA-typed donors.

This clone has at least ten counts. Amplification used 60 Vbeta primers and 13 Jbeta primers. Generated by immunoSEQ multiplex PCR, the TCRdb table keeps only in-frame clones and is missing some. The sample yields approximately 61,000 clones, roughly 69% seen once. Germline values: CDR1 MNHNY, CDR2 SVGAGI (reference sequence). V was trimmed by 7 bases and J by 1 base, leaving 14 bases between them. This CDR3 spans 14 amino acids. V is TRBV6-6 and J is TRBJ2-7; perhaps TRBD1 as D (6 bases). Sequencing was done on a sample of PBMCs. The source is a woman aged 45-65 years in good health and CMV-seronegative. CDR3 protein: CASTLAGVSYEQYF. CDR3 DNA sequence: TGTGCCAGCACCCTGGCAGGGGTTTCCTACGAGCAGTACTTC.